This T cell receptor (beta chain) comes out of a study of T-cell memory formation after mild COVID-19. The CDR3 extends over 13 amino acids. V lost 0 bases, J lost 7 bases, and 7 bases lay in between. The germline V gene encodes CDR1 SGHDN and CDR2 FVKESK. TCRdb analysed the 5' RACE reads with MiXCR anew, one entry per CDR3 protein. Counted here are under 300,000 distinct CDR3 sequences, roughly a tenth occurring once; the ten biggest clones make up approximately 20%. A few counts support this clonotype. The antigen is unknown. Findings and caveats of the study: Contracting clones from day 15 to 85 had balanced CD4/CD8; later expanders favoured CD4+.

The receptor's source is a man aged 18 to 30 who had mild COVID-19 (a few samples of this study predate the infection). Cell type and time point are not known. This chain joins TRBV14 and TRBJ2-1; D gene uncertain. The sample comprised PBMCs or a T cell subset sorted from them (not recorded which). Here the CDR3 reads CASSQDRLNEQFF. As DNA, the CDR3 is TGTGCCAGCAGCCAAGATCGGCTTAATGAGCAGTTCTTC.